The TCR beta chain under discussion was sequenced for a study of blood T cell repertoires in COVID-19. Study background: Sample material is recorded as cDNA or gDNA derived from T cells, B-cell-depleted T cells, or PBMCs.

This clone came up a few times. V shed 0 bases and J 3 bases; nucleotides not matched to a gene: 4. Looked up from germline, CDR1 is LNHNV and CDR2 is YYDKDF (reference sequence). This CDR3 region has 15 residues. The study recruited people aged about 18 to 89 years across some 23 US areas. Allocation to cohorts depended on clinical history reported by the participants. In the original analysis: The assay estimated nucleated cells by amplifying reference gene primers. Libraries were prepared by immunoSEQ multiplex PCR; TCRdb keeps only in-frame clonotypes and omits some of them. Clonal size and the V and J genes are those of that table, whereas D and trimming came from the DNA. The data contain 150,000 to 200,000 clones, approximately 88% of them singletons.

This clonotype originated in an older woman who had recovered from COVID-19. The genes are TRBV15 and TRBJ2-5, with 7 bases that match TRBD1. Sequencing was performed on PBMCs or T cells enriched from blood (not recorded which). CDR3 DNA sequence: TGTGCCACCAGCAGAGATGTGCAGGGGGAAGAGACCCAGTACTTC. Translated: CATSRDVQGEETQYF.